The rows below give T cell receptor beta chains drawn from one sample of a study of blood T cell repertoires in COVID-19. Only in-frame clones appear in the TCRdb table, and some are missing; sequencing was by immunoSEQ multiplex PCR. The table has around 120,000 clones, roughly 91% seen once. The specimen was peripheral blood. These TCRs come from a human donor in a cohort sampled during active COVID-19. The CDR3 runs from the conserved cysteine through the conserved F or W. The D gene is left open where the match is weak. The size of a clone is reported for some rows only, either as once, few or many, or as a class for expanded clones.

>TRBJ2-3|-|TRBV20-1|TRBD2
CSASTSSGGYTDTQYF
TGCAGTGCTAGTACCTCCAGCGGGGGGTACACAGATACGCAGTATTTT
>TRBJ2-3|-|TRBV19|TRBD2
CASTLIGLAGHYTQYF
TGTGCCAGTACCCTTATTGGACTAGCGGGACATTATACGCAGTATTTT
>TRBJ1-1|-|TRBV5-6|TRBD1
CASSFRDSLSNTEAFF
TGTGCCAGCAGCTTTCGGGACAGTCTGTCGAACACTGAAGCTTTCTTT
>TRBJ1-2|once|TRBV29-1|-
CSVEGGGARYGYTF
TGCAGCGTGGAGGGTGGGGGAGCTCGCTATGGCTACACCTTC
>TRBJ2-2|-|TRBV28|TRBD1
CASSLWGQGASLAGELFF
TGTGCCAGCAGTTTGTGGGGACAGGGGGCCAGTCTGGCCGGGGAGCTGTTTTTT
>TRBJ2-3|-|TRBV3-1/TRBV3-2|-
CASSQWEDTQYF
TGTGCCAGCAGCCAATGGGAGGATACGCAGTATTTT
>TRBJ2-3|-|TRBV6-2/TRBV6-3|-
CASSYAGRETDTQYF
TGTGCCAGCAGTTACGCAGGGCGAGAAACAGATACGCAGTATTTT
>TRBJ1-1|-|TRBV19|-
CASSWWRDTEAFF
TGTGCCAGTAGCTGGTGGCGGGACACTGAAGCTTTCTTT
>TRBJ1-4|-|TRBV6-5|-
CASANRDSLKRVFF
TGTGCCAGCGCCAACCGGGACTCACTCAAGCGGGTGTTTTTT
>TRBJ2-7|-|TRBV11-2|TRBD2
CASSLEGVAGVYEQYF
TGTGCCAGCAGCTTAGAGGGGGTAGCGGGAGTATACGAGCAGTACTTC
>TRBJ2-7|-|TRBV28|-
CASRSYSEQYF
TGTGCCAGCAGGTCCTACTCCGAGCAGTACTTC
>TRBJ2-1|-|TRBV2|TRBD1
CETREGARSYNEQFF
TGTGAGACGCGAGAGGGGGCACGATCCTACAATGAGCAGTTCTTC
>TRBJ2-1|-|TRBV5-1|TRBD2
CASSPSGTSPSEQFF
TGCGCCAGCAGCCCATCCGGGACTAGCCCGAGTGAGCAGTTCTTC
>TRBJ2-7|-|TRBV6-1|TRBD1
CASSETGTGLYYEQYF
TGTGCCAGCAGTGAAACCGGGACAGGTCTCTACTACGAGCAGTACTTC
>TRBJ2-7|once|TRBV7-9|-
CASSLGTEYRRSVEQYF
TGTGCCAGCAGCTTAGGGACAGAATACCGTCGAAGTGTGGAGCAGTACTTC
>TRBJ2-1|-|TRBV6-4|TRBD2
CASSDSSSGSYNEQFF
TGTGCCAGCAGTGACTCTTCTAGCGGCTCCTACAATGAGCAGTTCTTC
>TRBJ2-7|-|TRBV6-5|TRBD2
CASSIGGGLYEQYF
TGTGCCAGCAGTATAGGCGGGGGTCTCTACGAGCAGTACTTC
>TRBJ2-5|-|TRBV2|TRBD2
CASSAGLAGGQETQYF
TGTGCCAGCAGTGCAGGACTAGCGGGAGGACAAGAGACCCAGTACTTC
>TRBJ2-1|-|TRBV7-6|-
CASSPFRSGDNEQFF
TGTGCCAGCAGCCCCTTTCGATCTGGAGACAATGAGCAGTTCTTC
>TRBJ2-5|-|TRBV12-1|-
CASSFPSTQYF
TGTGCCAGCAGCTTTCCCTCGACCCAGTACTTC
>TRBJ1-2|-|TRBV12-2|-
CAITRRGTGKYGYTF
TGTGCAATCACCCGCCGCGGGACAGGGAAGTATGGCTACACCTTC
>TRBJ1-2|once|TRBV14|TRBD1
CASSQQGASFYGYTF
TGTGCCAGCAGCCAGCAGGGGGCTAGTTTCTATGGCTACACCTTC
>TRBJ2-3|-|TRBV7-9|TRBD2
CASSHLTGLPSTDTQYF
TGTGCCAGCAGCCACCTCACGGGACTACCTAGCACAGATACGCAGTATTTT
>TRBJ2-2|-|TRBV7-2|TRBD1
CASRYPGQGNTGELFF
TGTGCCAGCAGGTATCCGGGACAGGGTAACACCGGGGAGCTGTTTTTT
>TRBJ1-5|few|TRBV10-3|TRBD1
CAISIGQEDQPQHF
TGTGCCATCAGTATAGGACAGGAAGATCAGCCCCAGCATTTT
>TRBJ2-2|few|TRBV2|-
CASSPGTLNTGELFF
TGTGCCAGCAGCCCCGGGACATTGAACACCGGGGAGCTGTTTTTT
>TRBJ1-2|-|TRBV5-1|-
CASSLEGGSGDGYTF
TGCGCCAGCAGCTTGGAAGGCGGTTCTGGCGATGGCTACACCTTC
>TRBJ2-1|-|TRBV6-1|-
CASSERGGGTYNEQFF
TGTGCCAGCAGTGAACGTGGGGGAGGAACCTACAATGAGCAGTTCTTC